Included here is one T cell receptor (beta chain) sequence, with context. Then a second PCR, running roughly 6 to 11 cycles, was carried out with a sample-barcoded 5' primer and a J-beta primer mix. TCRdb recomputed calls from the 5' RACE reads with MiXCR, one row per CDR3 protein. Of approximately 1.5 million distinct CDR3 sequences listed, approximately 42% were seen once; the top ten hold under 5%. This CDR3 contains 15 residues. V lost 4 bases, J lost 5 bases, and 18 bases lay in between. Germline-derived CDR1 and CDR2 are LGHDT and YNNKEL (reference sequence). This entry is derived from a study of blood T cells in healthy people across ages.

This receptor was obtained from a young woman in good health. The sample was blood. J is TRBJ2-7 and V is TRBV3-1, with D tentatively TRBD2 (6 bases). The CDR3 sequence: CASSLGGLPTDEQYF. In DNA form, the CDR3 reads TGTGCCAGCAGCCTTGGGGGACTTCCAACGGACGAGCAGTACTTC.